One and the same sample provided the 26 T cell receptor beta chains below, sequenced in a study of regulatory T cells in long-lasting Graves disease (dated by TCRdb to 2020 to 2023). The meaning of the sample's time point label: newly diagnosed GD, antithyroid drugs for less than 3 months. RNA was extracted from PBMCs in TRIzol for both TCR sequencing and RNA sequencing. Preparation of the library involved multiplex PCR. Sequencer: Illumina HiSeq 4000. CDR3 regions were amplified by Arm-PCR with iRepertoire HTBI primers to construct TCR beta libraries. Using fastp trimming at Q25 and MiXCR clonotype assembly, TCRdb reanalyzed the public sequencing data and kept in-frame beta chains. CDR3 protein sequences are deduplicated, and each keeps its most common genes and DNA. The sample includes approximately 270,000 distinct CDR3 sequences, with 18% observed a single time. The ten largest clones capture less than 15% of the sample.

The same sample was also used in a study of T cells in Graves' hyperthyroidism and ophthalmopathy.

This specimen was peripheral blood mononuclear cells (PBMCs), taken at new diagnosis, from a patient treated with antithyroid drugs. The receptors originated from a woman aged 30 to 39 with Graves disease. Donor details come from another sample of the same person, matched by shared clones.

Comments on this clonotype: This sequence may be a read error, since a much larger clone differs from it by one base. This chain connects TRBV18 to TRBJ2-7; maybe TRBD2 (7 bases). Trimming stripped 6 bases from V and 6 bases from J, with 18 bases between. The germline CDR1 and CDR2 sequences are KGHSH and LQKENI. CDR3 length: 14 residues. In nucleotides, the CDR3 is TGTGCCAGCTCCGACAGGTCTGGGGGGGGCGAGCAGTACTTC. It codes for CASSDRSGGGEQYF.

This clonotype has at least ten counts. This chain uses TRBV7-9 with TRBJ2-1; D not certain. Germline-derived CDR1 and CDR2 are SEHNR and FQNEAQ (reference sequence). V was clipped by 11 bases and J by 4 bases, with 9 bases between them. CDR3 size: 11 residues. CDR3 region: CAFDFYNEQFF. CDR3 coding DNA: TGTGCCTTTGACTTTTACAATGAGCAGTTCTTC.

This clonotype was seen repeatedly, ten times or more. The gene calls are TRBV12-3 or TRBV12-4 and TRBJ2-2; D remains unclear. Trimming stripped 7 bases from V and 6 bases from J, with 12 bases between. The CDR3 is 13 amino acids. Here the CDR3 reads CASTDPGAGELFF. The CDR3, as DNA: TGTGCCAGCACCGACCCTGGGGCCGGGGAGCTGTTTTTT.

This clonotype was detected many times. The CDR3 reads CASSLDTDWDEQFF. In nucleotides, the CDR3 is TGTGCCAGCAGCTTAGATACGGATTGGGATGAGCAGTTCTTC. The chain employs TRBV7-9 and TRBJ2-1; D is unclear. The germline V gene has CDR1 SEHNR and CDR2 FQNEAQ (reference sequence). This CDR3 is built from 14 residues. Trimming pared 1 base from V and 8 bases from J, leaving 12 bases between.

In its sample, this clonotype was seen many times. The chain is built from TRBV7-9 and TRBJ1-1, with D hard to call. The germline V gene encodes CDR1 SEHNR and CDR2 FQNEAQ (reference sequence). CDR3 length: 12 amino acids. V was cut by 5 bases and J by 7 bases, with 11 bases left in between. Here the CDR3 reads CASSVPPYEAFF. The CDR3 DNA reads TGTGCCAGCAGCGTCCCACCCTATGAAGCTTTCTTT. The variable domain in full, with the rest retrieved from reference TRBV7-9 and TRBJ1-1, is DTGVSQNPRHKITKRGQNVTFRCDPISEHNRLYWYRQTLGQGPEFLTYFQNEAQLEKSRLLSDRFSAERPKGSFSTLEIQRTEQGDSAMYLCASSVPPYEAFFGQGTRLTVV.

The chain carries TRBV29-1 and TRBJ2-7; TRBD1 matches at 11 bases. This CDR3 contains 13 residues. Germline-derived CDR1 and CDR2 are SQVTM and ANQGSEA. V trimming: 7 bases; J trimming: 6 bases; junction bases outside the gene matches: 8. CDR3 region: CSASGTGGIEQYF. The CDR3, as DNA: TGCAGCGCCTCCGGGACAGGGGGTATCGAGCAGTACTTC.

For this clonotype: This may arise from a read error, as a much more abundant clone is one base away. This CDR3 is CASSRPTGGFTYNEQFF. DNA for the CDR3: TGTGCCAGCAGTCGCCCGACTGGCGGGTTTACCTACAATGAGCAGTTCTTC. The V call is TRBV6-1, the J call TRBJ2-1, with D possibly being TRBD2 (5 bases). V lost 5 bases, J lost 2 bases, and 19 bases lay in between. Per the germline V gene, CDR1 is MNHNS and CDR2 is SASEGT. This CDR3 has 17 amino acids.

This clonotype was counted only a few times. The junction shows a germline mismatch at one end, possibly a read error. V is TRBV20-1 and J is TRBJ1-1; TRBD1 is a possible D gene (5 bases). Germline lookup yields CDR1 DFQATT and CDR2 SNEGSKA (reference sequence). The length of the CDR3 is 14 residues. CDR3: CSASFGGVGTEASF. Written as DNA, the CDR3 is TGCAGTGCTAGTTTCGGAGGCGTTGGGACTGAAGCTTCCTTT.

In this sample, this clonotype turned up many times. The chain uses TRBV7-8 and TRBJ1-1; weak D call: TRBD1 (5 bases). The CDR3 is made up of 12 amino acids. V was pared by 4 bases and J by 4 bases, with 7 bases between. The germline CDR1 and CDR2 sequences are SGHVS and FQNEAQ. The CDR3: CASSSQGTEAFF. In DNA, the CDR3 is TGTGCCAGCAGCTCCCAGGGCACTGAAGCTTTCTTT.

This clonotype was found many times. The chain uses TRBV18 and TRBJ2-7, with 9 bases fitting TRBD1. The CDR3 spans 15 residues. Germline V CDR1 and CDR2: KGHSH, LQKENI. With V trimmed by 3 bases and J by 2 bases, 5 bases remained unmatched. In nucleotides, the CDR3 is TGTGCCAGCTCACCGGGACAGGGTGCCCCCTACGAGCAGTACTTC. As protein: CASSPGQGAPYEQYF.

The sample holds many counts of this clonotype. The rearrangement joins TRBV20-1 to TRBJ1-1; TRBD1 aligns across 8 bases. With 2 bases clipped from V and 2 bases from J, the junction kept 10 bases outside the gene matches. Germline lookup yields CDR1 DFQATT and CDR2 SNEGSKA (reference sequence). CDR3 length equals 16 residues. CDR3: CSARSFTRGLNTEAFF. The CDR3 nucleotides are TGCAGTGCTAGATCGTTTACCAGGGGGCTTAACACTGAAGCTTTCTTT.

V gene TRBV14 combines with J gene TRBJ2-7; tentative D call: TRBD1 (6 bases). The V gene lost 4 bases and the J gene lost 6 bases, with 16 bases spanning the gap. The CDR3 has 14 residues. Germline CDR1 and CDR2: SGHDN and FVKESK. CDR3 nucleotides: TGTGCCAGCAGCCGGACAGCATCGGGGAGCGAGCAGTACTTC. This translates into CASSRTASGSEQYF.

The table lists this clonotype with a few counts. A much more abundant neighbour one base away suggests this may be a read error. This rearrangement joins TRBV6-1 to TRBJ2-3; TRBD2 agrees at 7 bases. J lost 0 bases, V lost 4 bases, and 7 bases had no gene match. CDR1 is MNHNS and CDR2 is SASEGT in the germline V gene. This CDR3 is 16 amino acids long. CDR3 sequence reads: CASSGASGSSTDTQYF. CDR3 in DNA: TGTGCCAGCAGTGGGGCTAGCGGATCTAGCACAGATACGCAGTATTTT.

This clonotype has at least ten counts. The gene calls are TRBV29-1 and TRBJ2-5, with D possibly being TRBD1 or TRBD2 (6 bases each). The CDR3 is 12 amino acids. In germline, CDR1 is SQVTM, CDR2 ANQGSEA. Trimming stripped 4 bases from V and 4 bases from J, with 10 bases between. CDR3 amino acids: CSVVRGGETQYF. For the CDR3, the DNA is TGCAGCGTTGTCAGGGGAGGAGAGACCCAGTACTTC.

This chain connects TRBV10-3 to TRBJ1-2, with D perhaps matching TRBD1 (6 bases). Deletions cut 5 bases from V and 2 bases from J, with 24 bases between. The CDR3 spans 18 residues. The germline gives CDR1 ENHRY, CDR2 SYGVKD. The chain's CDR3 is CAISSVNRVFLANYGYTF. The CDR3 DNA reads as TGTGCCATCAGTTCGGTCAACAGGGTCTTTCTAGCCAACTATGGCTACACCTTC.

This clonotype occurred many times. The genes are TRBV20-1 and TRBJ1-3; D may be TRBD1 (6 bases). Germline CDR1 DFQATT, CDR2 SNEGSKA (reference sequence). V was shortened by 6 bases and J by 0 bases, with 15 bases between the two germline ends. There are 15 residues in the CDR3. The CDR3 protein is CSARAGGLSGNTIYF. In DNA, the CDR3 is TGCAGTGCACGCGCGGGGGGCCTCTCTGGAAACACCATATATTTT.

This clonotype was seen at least ten times. This chain links TRBV12-3 or TRBV12-4 with TRBJ1-4, with TRBD1 identical over 7 bases. J was trimmed by 7 bases and V by 6 bases; bases with no gene match: 5. The CDR3 has 13 amino acids. CDR3: CASSRGFSEKLFF. DNA of the CDR3: TGTGCCAGCAGCAGGGGGTTCAGTGAAAAACTGTTTTTT.

This clonotype was seen repeatedly, ten times or more. This sequence joins TRBV10-3 and TRBJ2-3; D is uncertain. Trimming removed 4 bases from V and 5 bases from J, with 13 bases in between. Germline V gives CDR1 ENHRY, CDR2 SYGVKD. CDR3 length: 14 residues. The CDR3 coding sequence is TGTGCCATCAGTGTATCCCTAGATAGAGATACGCAGTATTTT. Amino acids: CAISVSLDRDTQYF.

Note on this clonotype: Lacking the conserved final phenylalanine or tryptophan, this CDR3 likely reflects a read error. This chain uses TRBV9 with TRBJ2-1; TRBD2 matches at 10 bases. The CDR3 consists of 15 residues. V shed 3 bases, J shed 5 bases, and the junction held 5 bases outside the gene matches. The germline gives CDR1 SGDLS, CDR2 YYNGEE. The CDR3 DNA sequence: TGTGCCAGCAGCGCCCGGACTAGCGGTCACAATGAGCAGTTCCTC. This gives the protein CASSARTSGHNEQFL.

The V gene is TRBV20-1, the J gene TRBJ1-5; D unresolved. Per germline, CDR1 DFQATT and CDR2 SNEGSKA (reference sequence). Trimming left V 3 bases short and J 6 bases short, with 9 bases between. This CDR3 comprises 12 residues. CDR3 protein: CSARPSGQPQHF. Here the CDR3 DNA reads TGCAGTGCTAGGCCGTCTGGTCAGCCCCAGCATTTT.

Concerning this clonotype itself: The conserved phenylalanine or tryptophan is not found at the CDR3 terminus, so this likely reflects a read error. This chain links TRBV4-2 with TRBJ1-2, with 7 positions matching TRBD1. This CDR3 has 16 residues. J was trimmed by 0 bases and V by 1 base; bases with no gene match: 5. Per germline, CDR1 LGHNA and CDR2 YNFKEQ. This CDR3 is CASSQVGTVANYGYTL. The CDR3 nucleotides read TGTGCCAGCAGCCAAGTCGGGACAGTAGCTAACTATGGCTACACCCTC.

CDR3 region: CASSLEGQGGNQPQHF. DNA for the CDR3: TGTGCCAGCAGCTTAGAAGGGCAGGGAGGCAATCAGCCCCAGCATTTT. This chain connects TRBV7-9 to TRBJ1-5; a weak D match, TRBD1 (5 bases). Germline CDR1 is SEHNR and CDR2 is FQNEAQ (reference sequence). The V end was cut by 1 base, the J end by 2 bases, with 12 bases between. The CDR3 totals 16 residues.

This clonotype was detected ten times or more. The chain couples TRBV6-2 or TRBV6-3 to TRBJ1-4; maybe TRBD1 (5 bases). Per germline, CDR1 MNHEY and CDR2 SVGEGT. This CDR3 contains 14 residues. V lost 2 bases, J lost 7 bases, and 11 bases lay in between. The CDR3 DNA reads TGTGCCAGCAGTTACCGGGACGGCGGTGAAAAACTGTTTTTT. It translates to CASSYRDGGEKLFF.

The chain recombines TRBV7-2 with TRBJ1-4, with D possibly being TRBD1 (5 bases). The CDR3 has 13 amino acids. From germline, CDR1 is SGHTA and CDR2 FQGNSA. Trimming stripped 3 bases from V and 7 bases from J, with 9 bases between. The CDR3 spells CASSFRGVEKLFF. CDR3 DNA: TGTGCCAGCAGCTTTAGGGGCGTTGAAAAACTGTTTTTT.

In its sample, this clonotype was seen many times. The J gene is TRBJ1-5, the V gene TRBV11-2, with TRBD1 matching 7 bases. The CDR3 loop spans 13 amino acids. The V segment lost 4 bases and the J segment 5 bases; nucleotides outside the gene matches: 2. Per the germline V gene, CDR1 is SGHAT and CDR2 is FQNNGV. The CDR3 is CASSSTGYQPQHF. DNA for the CDR3: TGTGCCAGCAGCTCGACAGGGTATCAGCCCCAGCATTTT.

This clonotype occurred many times. The rearrangement links TRBV6-1 to TRBJ2-7; no definite D call. Trimming stripped 3 bases from V and 1 base from J, with 10 bases between. Germline V gives CDR1 MNHNS, CDR2 SASEGT. The CDR3 loop spans 14 amino acids. The CDR3 DNA is TGTGCCAGCAGTGACTTATCCCTTTCCTACGAGCAGTACTTC. Its translation is CASSDLSLSYEQYF.